Here is one TCR beta chain with its context. Antigen: not known. A read error may account for a junction end that differs from germline. A modified ARM-PCR protocol with three rounds of nested PCR amplified TCRbeta. TCRdb reanalysed the multiplex PCR reads using MiXCR and keeps one entry per CDR3 protein. The table includes 60,000 to 90,000 distinct CDR3 sequences, around two thirds detected once. The data are from a study of tumor and adjacent non-tumor tissue in lung cancer. Findings and caveats of the study: Higher tumor TCR diversity was associated with shorter survival.

The CDR3 sequence is 13 residues long. The germline CDR1 and CDR2 sequences are GTSNPN and SVGIG (reference sequence). No cell sorting was done before RNA was extracted from the tissue. The normal lung tissue was taken more than 3 cm from the tumor edge. The clonotype originates from a woman in her forties or fifties with non-small cell lung cancer. The chain combines TRBV30 with TRBJ1-5, with D unresolved. The specimen sequenced was distant non-tumor lung tissue. The CDR3 here is CVWSGEWNQPQHF. CDR3 DNA: TGTGTCTGGAGCGGGGAATGGAATCAGCCCCAGCATTTT.